This T cell receptor beta chain derives from a study of OX40 agonist ivuxolimab in advanced cancers. The CDR3 is made up of 13 amino acids. CDR1 is SNHLY, CDR2 FYNNEI, per germline. V lost 5 bases to trimming and J lost 4 bases, with 11 bases between them. Overall study findings and caveats: Expansion of clones was among the lowest in partial responders at 0.1-3.0 mg/kg. Expanded clones were, on average, more numerous in CD8+ T cells than in CD4+. Some nonresponders likewise displayed low normalized T-cell clonal expansion.

Method: immunoSEQ multiplex PCR; TCRdb's copy keeps in-frame clones and lacks some. The data show 28,000 or so clones, around 86% seen once. To note about this clone: The antigen is unknown.

The sequences come from CD4+ or CD8+ T cells sorted from blood, collected in a trial of the OX40 agonist ivuxolimab. This sequence was found in an adult with an advanced solid tumor such as melanoma, head and neck, liver or kidney cancer. J is TRBJ1-2 and V is TRBV2; D gene uncertain. The CDR3 spells CASSRTEIYGYTF. The CDR3 nucleotides read TGTGCCAGCAGTCGGACGGAGATCTATGGCTACACCTTC.